The 6 T cell receptor beta chains in this list originate from one sample, sequenced in a study of T cells in localized non-small cell lung cancer (dated by TCRdb to the early 2020s). Library preparation employed the immunoSEQ multiplex PCR assay. What TCRdb holds here is the immuneACCESS table cut down to in-frame rearrangements. Part of the clones is not present; checked against another copy, under half of the missing clones reflect an unresolved V gene, and the others are unexplained. The sample table shows more than 45,000 clones, and about 80% are seen once. The ten largest make up 17% of the sample. The material sequenced was peripheral blood, taken before any cancer treatment. Source of these receptors: a man aged 40-75 years with stage I squamous cell lung carcinoma.

The chain links TRBV5-6 to TRBJ1-5; no clear D gene. Trimming removed 1 base from V and 8 bases from J, with 4 bases in between. CDR1 SGHDT and CDR2 YYEEEE come from the germline V gene. The CDR3 sequence is 11 residues long. The CDR3 region is CASSLSEPQHF. DNA of the CDR3: TGTGCCAGCAGCTTGAGTGAGCCCCAGCATTTT.

This chain connects TRBV5-1 to TRBJ2-3; 7 bases map to TRBD1. Germline V gene data show CDR1 as SGHRS and CDR2 as YFSETQ. The CDR3 has 17 amino acids. The ends lost 3 bases at V and 2 bases at J; junction bases unmatched: 12. The CDR3 region has the DNA TGCGCCAGCAGCTCCAGATTAGCAGGGGGTTCCACAGATACGCAGTATTTT. This translates into CASSSRLAGGSTDTQYF.

The V call is TRBV5-1, the J call TRBJ2-3; TRBD2 matches at 11 bases. The CDR3 spans 14 residues. The junction had 12 bases not matched to a gene; V was cut back by 4 bases and J by 14 bases. Germline assignment: CDR1 SGHRS and CDR2 YFSETQ. The CDR3 bases are TGCGCCAGCAGCCCTAGCGGGGGGACCACGGTGGGGTATTTT. Its protein is CASSPSGGTTVGYF.

The chain employs TRBV9 and TRBJ2-3; maybe TRBD2 (5 bases). V lost 0 bases and J lost 5, with 10 bases in between. The CDR3 sequence is 14 residues long. Germline CDR1 SGDLS, CDR2 YYNGEE. CDR3 protein: CASSVDGDVDTQYF. CDR3 coding DNA: TGTGCCAGCAGCGTAGACGGGGATGTAGATACGCAGTATTTT. Together with reference TRBV9 and TRBJ2-3, the CDR3 gives the full variable domain: DSGVTQTPKHLITATGQRVTLRCSPRSGDLSVYWYQQSLDQGLQFLIQYYNGEERAKGNILERFSAQQFPDLHSELNLSSLELGDSALYFCASSVDGDVDTQYFGPGTRLTVL.

The chain recombines TRBV6-6 with TRBJ1-5; maybe TRBD1 (6 bases). The germline V and J ends were trimmed by 6 bases and 9 bases, with 21 bases remaining between them. The length of the CDR3 is 15 residues. CDR1 is MNHNY and CDR2 is SVGAGI in the germline V gene (reference sequence). CDR3 in DNA: TGTGCCAGCAGGGACACAGGGAAGCGGTTTGGGCCCCAGCATTTT. It translates to CASRDTGKRFGPQHF.

V and J are TRBV29-1 and TRBJ2-7; 7 bases fit TRBD1. The CDR3 is 14 residues long. Trimming cost V 6 bases and J 2 bases; bases outside gene matches: 10. Per the germline V gene, CDR1 is SQVTM and CDR2 is ANQGSEA. The CDR3 DNA follows: TGCAGCGTCGAACGGACAGGAGAACCCTACGAGCAGTACTTC. Its protein product is CSVERTGEPYEQYF.